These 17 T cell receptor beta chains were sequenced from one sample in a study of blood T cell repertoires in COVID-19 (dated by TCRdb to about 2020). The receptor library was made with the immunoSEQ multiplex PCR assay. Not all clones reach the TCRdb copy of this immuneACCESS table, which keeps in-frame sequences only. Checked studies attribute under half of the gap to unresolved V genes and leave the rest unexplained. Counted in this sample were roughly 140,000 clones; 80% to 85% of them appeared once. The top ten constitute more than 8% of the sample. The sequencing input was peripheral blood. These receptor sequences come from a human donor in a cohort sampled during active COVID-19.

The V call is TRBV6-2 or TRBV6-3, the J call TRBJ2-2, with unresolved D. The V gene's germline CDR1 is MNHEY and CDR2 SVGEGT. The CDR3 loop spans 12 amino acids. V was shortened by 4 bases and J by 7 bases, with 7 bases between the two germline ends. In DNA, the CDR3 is TGTGCCAGCAGTTTAATCTACGGGGAGCTGTTTTTT. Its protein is CASSLIYGELFF.

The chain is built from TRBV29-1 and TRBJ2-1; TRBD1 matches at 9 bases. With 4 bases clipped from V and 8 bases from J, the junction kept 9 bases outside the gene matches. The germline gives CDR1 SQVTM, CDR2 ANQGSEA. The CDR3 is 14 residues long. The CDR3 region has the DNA TGCAGCGTTGCGAGATCGGACAGGGGCGATGAGCAGTTCTTC. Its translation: CSVARSDRGDEQFF.

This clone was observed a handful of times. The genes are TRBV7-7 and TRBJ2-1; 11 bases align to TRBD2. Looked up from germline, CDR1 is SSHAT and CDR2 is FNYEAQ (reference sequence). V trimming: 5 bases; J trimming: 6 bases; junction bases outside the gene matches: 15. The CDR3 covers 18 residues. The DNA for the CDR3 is TGTGCCAGCAGCCCCGGACTAGCGGGCGGCCTCCAAATCAATGAGCAGTTCTTC. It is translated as CASSPGLAGGLQINEQFF.

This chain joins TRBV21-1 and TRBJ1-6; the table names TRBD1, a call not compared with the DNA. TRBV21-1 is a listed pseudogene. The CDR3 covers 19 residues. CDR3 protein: CASWGSSSRDRGRNSPLHF. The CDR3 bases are TGTGCCAGCTGGGGCTCCTCTTCCAGGGACAGGGGAAGGAATTCACCCCTCCACTTT.

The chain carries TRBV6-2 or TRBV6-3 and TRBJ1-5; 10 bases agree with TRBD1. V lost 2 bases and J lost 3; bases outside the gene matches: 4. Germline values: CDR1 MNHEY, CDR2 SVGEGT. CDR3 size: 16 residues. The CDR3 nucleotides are TGTGCCAGCAGTTACGGGACAGGGGCCGCCAATCAGCCCCAGCATTTT. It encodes CASSYGTGAANQPQHF.

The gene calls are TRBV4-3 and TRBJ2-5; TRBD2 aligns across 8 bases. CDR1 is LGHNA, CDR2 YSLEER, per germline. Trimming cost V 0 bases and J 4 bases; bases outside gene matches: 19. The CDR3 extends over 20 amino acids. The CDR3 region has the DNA TGCGCCAGCAGCCAAGATAAGTACGGCGGGAGGCCACAACAAGGAGAGACCCAGTACTTC. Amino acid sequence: CASSQDKYGGRPQQGETQYF.

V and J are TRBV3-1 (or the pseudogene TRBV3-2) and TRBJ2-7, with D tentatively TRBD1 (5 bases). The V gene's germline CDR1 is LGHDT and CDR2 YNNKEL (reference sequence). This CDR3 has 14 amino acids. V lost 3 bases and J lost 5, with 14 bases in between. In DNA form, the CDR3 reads TGTGCCAGCAGCCAGGGGCGCCTTTCCCACGAGCAGTACTTC. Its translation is CASSQGRLSHEQYF.

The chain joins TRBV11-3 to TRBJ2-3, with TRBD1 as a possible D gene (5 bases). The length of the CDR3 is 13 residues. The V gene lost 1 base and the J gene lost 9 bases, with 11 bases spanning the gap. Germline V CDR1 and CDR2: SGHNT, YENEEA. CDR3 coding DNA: TGTGCCAGCAGCTTAGTTACAGGCGGCACGCAGTATTTT. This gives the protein CASSLVTGGTQYF.

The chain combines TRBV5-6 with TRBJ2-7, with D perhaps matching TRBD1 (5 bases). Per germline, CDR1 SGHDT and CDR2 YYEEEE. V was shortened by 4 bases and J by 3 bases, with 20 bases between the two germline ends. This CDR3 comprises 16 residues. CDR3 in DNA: TGTGCCAGCAGCCCGCGCCCGTGGACACCTAACTACGAGCAGTACTTC. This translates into CASSPRPWTPNYEQYF.

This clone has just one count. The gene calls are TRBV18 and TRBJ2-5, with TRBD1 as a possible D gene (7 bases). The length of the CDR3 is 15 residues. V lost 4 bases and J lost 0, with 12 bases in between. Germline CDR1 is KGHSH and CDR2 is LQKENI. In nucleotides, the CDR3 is TGTGCCAGCTCACGTCCAGGGGGGAACCAAGAGACCCAGTACTTC. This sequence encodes CASSRPGGNQETQYF.

This CDR3 is CASSSSWRKNTGELFF. The CDR3 DNA reads as TGTGCCAGCAGCTCAAGCTGGCGGAAGAACACCGGGGAGCTGTTTTTT. The chain uses TRBV7-9 and TRBJ2-2; D is undetermined. The V gene lost 4 bases and the J gene lost 1 base, with 13 bases spanning the gap. The germline CDR1 and CDR2 sequences are SEHNR and FQNEAQ (reference sequence). The CDR3 is 16 residues long.

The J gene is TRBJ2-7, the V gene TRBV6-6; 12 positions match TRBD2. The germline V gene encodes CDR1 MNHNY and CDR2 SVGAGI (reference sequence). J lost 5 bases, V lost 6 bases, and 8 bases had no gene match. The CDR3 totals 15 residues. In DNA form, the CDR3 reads TGTGCCAGCAGATTCGGACTAGCGGGAACGGACGAGCAGTACTTC. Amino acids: CASRFGLAGTDEQYF.

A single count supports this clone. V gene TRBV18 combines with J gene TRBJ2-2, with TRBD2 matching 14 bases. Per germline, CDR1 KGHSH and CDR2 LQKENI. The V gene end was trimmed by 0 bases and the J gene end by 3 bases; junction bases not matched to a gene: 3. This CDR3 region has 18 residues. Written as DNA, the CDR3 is TGTGCCAGCTCACCACCGAGGACTAGCGGGAGGTACACCGGGGAGCTGTTTTTT. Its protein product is CASSPPRTSGRYTGELFF.

The CDR3 sequence is CASSPWTGGSYEQYF. The CDR3 DNA reads TGTGCCAGCAGCCCCTGGACAGGGGGTAGCTACGAGCAGTACTTC. The chain recombines TRBV7-2 with TRBJ2-7; 10 bases map to TRBD1. The CDR3 spans 15 residues. Germline V gene sequence: CDR1 SGHTA, CDR2 FQGNSA. Unmatched junction bases numbered 7, after V lost 5 bases and J lost 3 bases.

DNA for the CDR3: TGTGCCAGCAGCCGGGGCGACGGACGGAGCTATGGCTACACCTTC. Its translation: CASSRGDGRSYGYTF. The chain has TRBV3-1 (or the pseudogene TRBV3-2) and TRBJ1-2; D possibly corresponds to TRBD1 (5 bases). The germline V gene has CDR1 LGHDT and CDR2 YNNKEL (reference sequence). The CDR3 sequence is 15 residues long. Deletions cut 4 bases from V and 4 bases from J, with 16 bases between.

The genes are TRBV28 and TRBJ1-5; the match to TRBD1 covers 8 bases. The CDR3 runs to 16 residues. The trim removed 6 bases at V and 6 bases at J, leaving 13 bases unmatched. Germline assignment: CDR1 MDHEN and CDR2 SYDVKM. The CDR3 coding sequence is TGTGCCAGCAGATTAGGGGCAGGGGGCGCGGGTCAGCCCCAGCATTTT. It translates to CASRLGAGGAGQPQHF.

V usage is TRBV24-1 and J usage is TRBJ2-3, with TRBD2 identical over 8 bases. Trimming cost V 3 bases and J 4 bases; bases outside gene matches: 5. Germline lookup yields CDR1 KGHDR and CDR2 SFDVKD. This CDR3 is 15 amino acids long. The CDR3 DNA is TGTGCCACCAGTGATCGGAGCGGGAGCGCAGATACGCAGTATTTT. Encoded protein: CATSDRSGSADTQYF.